The present T cell receptor (beta chain) was sequenced within a study of post-analysis software for immune sequencing data (dated by TCRdb to the mid-2010s). Regarding the research as a whole: Recorded disease courses included relapsing-remitting, secondary progressive and progressive-relapsing multiple sclerosis, with some patients lacking subtype annotation. The multiple sclerosis patient repertoires were compared with some twelve previously published healthy control repertoires from donors aged 6 to 25 years. A subset of samples was prepared in parallel using single-end sample barcoding, then pooled and co-amplified after Illumina adapter ligation. Study-level results and caveats: The multiple sclerosis patient group was slightly younger than the control group. Strong co-clustering of samples prepared in the same batch was shown by direct clustering with F measure, prompting a batch-effect correction. Compared with controls, multiple sclerosis patients had significantly lower normalized Chao1 diversity, a finding suggesting substantial peripheral T-cell clonal expansion. Patients showed significantly higher frequencies than controls for roughly five TRBV segments, among them TRBV5-6, TRBV5-1 and TRBV20-1.

Library generation was performed with PCR. Sequencing was carried out with an Illumina HiSeq 2500. Unique molecular identifiers were incorporated into TCR beta cDNA libraries to reduce PCR and sequencing biases. Per 1 to 10 million input T cells, approximately 500,000 cDNA molecules were obtained, such that each molecule approximated one T cell. The patient libraries were prepared and sequenced using the same protocol as the earlier healthy control dataset. Samples belonging to the same batch were prepared together, multiplexed and sequenced on a shared HiSeq lane. On the authors' methods: Raw barcoded reads were processed with MIGEC, discarding single-read molecular identifier groups before consensus assembly and CDR3 extraction. Clonotype tables were post-analysed with VDJtools, and diversity was normalized by down-sampling all datasets to the smallest sample size. To correct batch-related cross-sample contamination, repertoire overlap clustering matched CDR3 amino acid sequences but not nucleotide sequences. TCRdb reworked the public reads: Q25 trimming with fastp, MiXCR clone assembly, productive beta chains retained. CDR3 protein duplicates are merged, each entry listing the most common genes and DNA. TCRdb, rather than the study authors, made the V and J calls. This sample comprises 750,000 to 900,000 distinct CDR3 sequences, more than 45% of them detected only once. The top ten constitute 4% to 5% of the sample.

V is cut by 5 bases and J by 0 bases, and the space between the germline ends is 15 bases. The CDR3 sequence holds 16 residues, the cysteine and phenylalanine included. The entry retains the CDR3 DNA only, 48 bases that are in frame from base 1. For CDR1 and CDR2, the germline V gene lists KGHSH and LQKENI. This clonotype was recorded a few times. Its antigen has not been determined. The record has no base qualities; no much larger clone is one base away. To demonstrate the VDJtools post-analysis software, TCR beta repertoires were profiled from the peripheral blood of about 13 young patients with multiple sclerosis. The patients with multiple sclerosis were children and adolescents between roughly 6 and 15 years of age.

This sequence originates from a girl aged 10-17 years with multiple sclerosis. The material sequenced was blood. The sequence is built from TRBV18 and TRBJ2-3; the D gene assignment is ambiguous. CDR3 region: CASSSDHGLSTDTQYF. The DNA sequence is TGTGCCAGCTCATCGGACCACGGCCTTAGCACAGATACGCAGTATTTT.